This passage covers 21 T cell receptor beta chains from one sample sequenced in a study of graft-versus-host responses after intestinal transplantation. The method was immunoSEQ multiplex PCR; TCRdb's version includes in-frame clones alone and lacks a portion of them. The sample has some 70,000 clones; roughly 92% are singletons. The source was bone marrow, collected 700 to 850 days after intestinal transplantation. These TCRs come from a human patient who received an intestinal transplant, so some T cells may come from the graft donor.

The chain has TRBV7-9 and TRBJ1-2; 7 bases line up with TRBD1. This CDR3 comprises 14 residues. Germline loops: CDR1 SEHNR, CDR2 FQNEAQ (reference sequence). Losses at the gene ends were 4 bases for V and 3 bases for J; bases not matched to a gene: 5. The CDR3 sequence: CASSSGQRDYGYTF. CDR3 DNA sequence: TGTGCCAGCAGCTCGGGACAGAGGGACTATGGCTACACCTTC.

V is TRBV5-5 and J is TRBJ2-3; D may match TRBD1 or TRBD2 (5 bases each). Trimming pared 1 base from V and 2 bases from J, leaving 14 bases between. CDR3 length: 16 amino acids. The germline CDR1 and CDR2 sequences are SGHKS and YYEKEE (reference sequence). The CDR3 DNA is TGTGCCAGCAGCTTGCCGGGGCACCAAACCACAGATACGCAGTATTTT. Translated, it gives CASSLPGHQTTDTQYF.

The genes are TRBV29-1 and TRBJ2-5; TRBD2 matches 14 bases. CDR1 and CDR2 from the germline V gene are SQVTM and ANQGSEA. The CDR3 runs 15 residues. The V gene end was trimmed by 7 bases and the J gene end by 5 bases; junction bases not matched to a gene: 9. The CDR3 is CSGAGTSGSEETQYF. In nucleotides, the CDR3 is TGCAGCGGAGCCGGGACTAGCGGGAGCGAGGAGACCCAGTACTTC.

The chain is built from TRBV27 and TRBJ2-3; D possibly corresponds to TRBD1 (5 bases). The CDR3 is 14 amino acids. CDR1 MNHEY and CDR2 SMNVEV come from the germline V gene (reference sequence). V lost 4 bases to trimming and J lost 5 bases, with 13 bases between them. This chain's CDR3 is CASSWEQELDTQYF. The CDR3 coding sequence is TGTGCCAGCAGTTGGGAACAGGAGCTAGATACGCAGTATTTT.

The V gene is TRBV9, the J gene TRBJ2-3, with 8 bases that match TRBD2. Germline trimming cut 4 bases from V and 5 bases from J; bases unmatched to any gene: 15. CDR1 is SGDLS, CDR2 YYNGEE, per germline. The CDR3 totals 17 residues. The CDR3 is CASSSHFFGRAGDTQYF. Here the CDR3 DNA reads TGTGCCAGCAGCTCTCACTTTTTCGGGAGGGCAGGAGATACGCAGTATTTT.

This chain uses TRBV5-1 with TRBJ2-6; TRBD1 might be the D (5 bases). Germline V gives CDR1 SGHRS, CDR2 YFSETQ. The ends were cut back, 1 base at V and 2 bases at J, with 7 bases in the middle. This CDR3 has 15 amino acids. CDR3 protein: CASSLQGTGANVLTF. CDR3 bases: TGCGCCAGCAGCTTGCAGGGAACTGGGGCCAACGTCCTGACTTTC.

This chain uses TRBV7-9 with TRBJ2-2, with 9 bases matching TRBD1. J was trimmed by 5 bases and V by 4 bases; bases with no gene match: 8. Per the germline V gene, CDR1 is SEHNR and CDR2 is FQNEAQ (reference sequence). The CDR3 contains 16 residues. The chain's CDR3 is CASSSHRGRGTGELFF. In DNA form, the CDR3 reads TGTGCCAGCAGCTCACACAGGGGGCGCGGTACCGGGGAGCTGTTTTTT.

This chain uses TRBV5-4 with TRBJ2-7, with D tentatively TRBD1 or TRBD2 (5 bases each). The CDR3 spans 13 residues. CDR1 is SGHNT, CDR2 YYREEE, per germline (reference sequence). Between the trimmed V and J ends, which lost 5 bases and 3 bases, there was a span of 12 bases. CDR3 bases: TGTGCCAGCAGTTTGAGGGACGGCTACGAGCAGTACTTC. Protein: CASSLRDGYEQYF.

The chain recombines TRBV7-2 with TRBJ2-6; TRBD1 matches 8 bases. V lost 8 bases, J lost 0 bases, and 6 bases stayed unmatched. The germline gives CDR1 SGHTA, CDR2 FQGNSA. The CDR3 totals 16 residues. The CDR3 sequence: CASGRTGHSGANVLTF. The CDR3, as DNA: TGTGCCAGCGGAAGGACAGGGCACTCTGGGGCCAACGTCCTGACTTTC.

J is TRBJ2-5 and V is TRBV11-1; D is perhaps TRBD1 or TRBD2 (5 bases each). Germline V lookup: CDR1 SGHAT, CDR2 FQDESV (reference sequence). This CDR3 spans 13 amino acids. Trimming stripped 3 bases from V and 5 bases from J, with 10 bases between. DNA for the CDR3: TGTGCCAGCAGCTTCGAGGGGAAGGAGACCCAGTACTTC. Encoded protein: CASSFEGKETQYF.

This clone was detected a few times. The V and J genes are TRBV7-2 and TRBJ2-7, with TRBD2 identical over 7 bases. Germline CDR1 is SGHTA and CDR2 is FQGNSA. The V and J ends lost 2 bases and 0 bases, in that order; junction bases with no gene match: 7. CDR3 length: 16 amino acids. The CDR3 DNA follows: TGTGCCAGCAGCTTACTAGGCCGGGACTACTCCTACGAGCAGTACTTC. It specifies CASSLLGRDYSYEQYF.

The chain couples TRBV21-1 to TRBJ2-1; the tabulated D call, TRBD2, remains unverified against the DNA. TRBV21-1 corresponds to a pseudogene. This CDR3 has 18 residues. The CDR3 is CASSKGWSRGSSYNEQFF. The CDR3 DNA follows: TGTGCCAGCAGCAAAGGATGGTCGCGGGGCAGCTCCTACAATGAGCAGTTCTTC.

The rearrangement links TRBV23-1 to TRBJ2-3, with 12 bases that match TRBD2. TRBV23-1 is identified as an open reading frame with a role that is uncertain. The CDR3 is 20 residues long. The ends lost 1 base at V and 4 bases at J; junction bases unmatched: 15. This CDR3 reads CASSQYPSSGRAGFADTQYF. CDR3 DNA: TGCGCCAGCAGTCAATACCCCTCTAGCGGGAGGGCCGGGTTCGCAGATACGCAGTATTTT.

V is TRBV7-9 and J is TRBJ2-2; tentatively, D is TRBD1 (5 bases). In germline, CDR1 is SEHNR, CDR2 FQNEAQ (reference sequence). CDR3 length equals 17 residues. The V end was cut by 3 bases, the J end by 5 bases, with 19 bases between. The CDR3 DNA is TGTGCCAGCAGCTTGGCCAGGGAAAGAAAGTTGACCGGGGAGCTGTTTTTT. This encodes CASSLARERKLTGELFF.

This clone is a singleton in its sample. The V call is TRBV7-3, the J call TRBJ2-3; maybe TRBD2 (6 bases). This CDR3 has 16 amino acids. Trimming removed 0 bases from V and 0 bases from J, with 10 bases in between. Germline CDR1 is SGHTA and CDR2 is FQGTGA. This CDR3 reads CASSLTGTYSTDTQYF. Here the CDR3 DNA reads TGTGCCAGCAGCTTAACTGGGACTTATAGCACAGATACGCAGTATTTT.

This chain uses TRBV27 with TRBJ1-1, with 7 nucleotides matching TRBD1. The CDR3 has 15 residues. V trimming: 2 bases; J trimming: 4 bases; junction bases outside the gene matches: 7. The germline gives CDR1 MNHEY, CDR2 SMNVEV (reference sequence). The CDR3 coding sequence is TGTGCCAGCAGTTTACGGCAGGGGGAGGGCACTGAAGCTTTCTTT. Amino acids: CASSLRQGEGTEAFF.

This sequence joins TRBV7-3 and TRBJ2-1; the D is unclear. Per germline, CDR1 SGHTA and CDR2 FQGTGA. This CDR3 has 13 residues. Trimming took 5 bases from V and 8 from J, leaving 13 bases between them. CDR3: CASSPDLGDEQFF. The CDR3 DNA follows: TGTGCCAGCAGCCCAGACCTCGGAGATGAGCAGTTCTTC.

J is TRBJ2-3 and V is TRBV5-4, with D hard to call. Germline V gene data show CDR1 as SGHNT and CDR2 as YYREEE (reference sequence). This CDR3 is built from 13 residues. Deletions cut 3 bases from V and 2 bases from J, with 7 bases between. The CDR3 nucleotides are TGTGCCAGCAGCTCCGACCTCACAGATACGCAGTATTTT. Its protein product is CASSSDLTDTQYF.

This chain links TRBV6-5 with TRBJ2-1, with no clear D. CDR3 size: 14 residues. V gave up 2 bases and J gave up 4 bases, with 9 bases separating them. Germline assignment: CDR1 MNHEY and CDR2 SVGAGI. The CDR3 loop reads CASSYGSEYNEQFF. CDR3 DNA sequence: TGTGCCAGCAGTTACGGTTCGGAATACAATGAGCAGTTCTTC.

The chain combines TRBV7-2 with TRBJ2-7, with 12 bases that match TRBD2. Germline CDR1 and CDR2: SGHTA and FQGNSA. The CDR3 loop spans 16 amino acids. V shed 5 bases and J 7 bases; nucleotides not matched to a gene: 12. DNA for the CDR3: TGTGCCAGCAGCCCGGGACTAGCGGGCCTGTTCTTAGAGCAGTACTTC. This translates into CASSPGLAGLFLEQYF.

The CDR3 loop reads CASSSRGTQYF. The CDR3 coding sequence is TGTGCCAGCAGTTCTAGAGGGACCCAGTACTTC. V gene TRBV6-5 combines with J gene TRBJ2-5; D unresolved. The germline V gene has CDR1 MNHEY and CDR2 SVGAGI. Trimming left V 4 bases short and J 7 bases short, with 7 bases between. CDR3 length: 11 amino acids.